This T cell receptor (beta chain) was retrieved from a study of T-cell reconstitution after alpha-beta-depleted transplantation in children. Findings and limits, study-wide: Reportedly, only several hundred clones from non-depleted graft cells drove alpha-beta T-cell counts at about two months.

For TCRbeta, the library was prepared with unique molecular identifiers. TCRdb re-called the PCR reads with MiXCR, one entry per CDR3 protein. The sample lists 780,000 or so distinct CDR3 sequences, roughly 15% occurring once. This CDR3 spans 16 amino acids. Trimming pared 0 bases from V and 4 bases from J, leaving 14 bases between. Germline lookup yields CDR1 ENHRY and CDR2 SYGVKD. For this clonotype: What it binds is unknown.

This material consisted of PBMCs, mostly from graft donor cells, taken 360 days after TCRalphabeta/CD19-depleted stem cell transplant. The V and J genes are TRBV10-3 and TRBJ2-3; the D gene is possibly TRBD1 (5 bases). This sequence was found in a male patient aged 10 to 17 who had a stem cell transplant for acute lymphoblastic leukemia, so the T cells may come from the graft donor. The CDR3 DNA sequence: TGTGCCATCAGTGAGTCGTCGGGTGTCAGGGCAGATACGCAGTATTTT. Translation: CAISESSGVRADTQYF.